This T cell receptor (beta chain) came from a study of tumor-infiltrating lymphocytes in primary liver carcinoma. Study-level findings and limits: The overlap of tumor-adjacent and tumor-blood pairs was smaller than that of tumor region pairs. The 250 largest clones made up significantly more of tumor than blood repertoires (p = 0.039).

Both RNA and DNA were isolated together from about 19-30 mg of bulk tissue that had not been sorted. All patients had surgically resected primary liver carcinoma. Sampling was performed at five separate regions of each tumor. Using a constant-region primer together with ProtoScript II reverse transcriptase, TCR beta cDNA was made from approximately 500 ng of total RNA. Libraries of TCR beta came from three nested multiplex PCR rounds with slightly modified ARM-PCR. The first two PCR rounds used TRBV1-TRBV30 forward primers with a C-beta reverse primer, approximately 11 cycles each. TCRdb called the multiplex PCR reads again in MiXCR, with one record for every CDR3 protein. The repertoire holds about 64,000 distinct CDR3 sequences, with about two thirds as singletons. Germline-derived CDR1 and CDR2 are MGHRA and YSYEKL. The CDR3 extends over 15 amino acids. This clonotype was detected once. Its antigen is still unknown. One end of the junction does not line up with germline, which may come from a read error.

The clonotype was recovered from a man aged 40-50 years with primary liver carcinoma and hepatitis B virus infection. Input material: liver tumor tissue from sampling region 4. The subset denotes: tumor region T4, right-lateral pole. The chain joins TRBV4-1 to TRBJ2-7; D ambiguous. CDR3 sequence reads: CASSHAGSTSYEQFF. The CDR3, as DNA: TGCGCCAGCAGCCATGCCGGCAGTACCTCCTACGAGCAGTTCTTT.